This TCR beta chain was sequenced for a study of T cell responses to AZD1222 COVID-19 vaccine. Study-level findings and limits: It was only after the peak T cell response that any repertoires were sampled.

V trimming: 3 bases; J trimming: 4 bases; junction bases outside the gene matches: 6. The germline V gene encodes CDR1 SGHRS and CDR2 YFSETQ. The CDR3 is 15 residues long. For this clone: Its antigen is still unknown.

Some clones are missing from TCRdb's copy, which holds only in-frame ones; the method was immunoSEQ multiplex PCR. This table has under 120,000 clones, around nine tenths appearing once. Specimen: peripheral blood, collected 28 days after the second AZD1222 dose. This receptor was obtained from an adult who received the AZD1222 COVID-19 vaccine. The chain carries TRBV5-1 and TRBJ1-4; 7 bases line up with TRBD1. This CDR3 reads CASSSSGTDNEKLFF. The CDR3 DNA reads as TGCGCCAGCAGCTCTTCCGGGACAGATAATGAAAAACTGTTTTTT.